This TCR beta chain was captured by sequencing in a study of OX40 agonist ivuxolimab in advanced cancers. Background on the study: Patients were over 65% male with ages roughly 23 to 90, mean around 58.

The protocol was immunoSEQ multiplex PCR, while the TCRdb copy is restricted to in-frame clones and leaves out a portion. Among approximately 99,000 clones listed, roughly 95% were seen once. Overall study results and limits: Researchers did not establish what antigens the expanded peripheral T cells target.

The junction had 8 bases not matched to a gene; V was cut back by 5 bases and J by 4 bases. This CDR3 comprises 15 residues. Per the germline V gene, CDR1 is LNHDA and CDR2 is SQIVND (reference sequence). This clone was seen a single time. Its target is unknown. The chain joins TRBV19 to TRBJ2-3; 8 bases are a match to TRBD2. This receptor was obtained from an adult with an advanced solid tumor such as melanoma, head and neck, liver or kidney cancer. Here the sequenced sample was CD4+ or CD8+ T cells sorted from blood, taken in a trial of the OX40 agonist ivuxolimab. This CDR3 reads CASSLRGGRADTQYF. CDR3 nucleotides: TGTGCCAGTAGTCTCCGGGGGGGCCGGGCAGATACGCAGTATTTT. Combining the CDR3 with reference TRBV19 and TRBJ2-3 gives the whole variable domain DGGITQSPKYLFRKEGQNVTLSCEQNLNHDAMYWYRQDPGQGLRLIYYSQIVNDFQKGDIAEGYSVSREKKESFPLTVTSAQKNPTAFYLCASSLRGGRADTQYFGPGTRLTVL.